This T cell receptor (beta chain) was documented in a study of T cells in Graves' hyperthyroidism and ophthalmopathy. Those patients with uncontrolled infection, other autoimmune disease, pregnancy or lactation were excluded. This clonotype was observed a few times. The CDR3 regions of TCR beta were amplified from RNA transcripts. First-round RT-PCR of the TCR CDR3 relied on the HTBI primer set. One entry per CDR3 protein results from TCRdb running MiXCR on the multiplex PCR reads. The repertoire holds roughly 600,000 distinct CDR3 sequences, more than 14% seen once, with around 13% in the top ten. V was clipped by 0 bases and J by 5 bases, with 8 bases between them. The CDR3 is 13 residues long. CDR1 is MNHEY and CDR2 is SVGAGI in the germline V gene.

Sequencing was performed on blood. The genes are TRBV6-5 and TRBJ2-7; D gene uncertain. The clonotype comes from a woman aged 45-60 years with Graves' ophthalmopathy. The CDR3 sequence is CASSYSGSHEQYF. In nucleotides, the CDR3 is TGTGCCAGCAGTTACTCAGGTAGCCACGAGCAGTACTTC.